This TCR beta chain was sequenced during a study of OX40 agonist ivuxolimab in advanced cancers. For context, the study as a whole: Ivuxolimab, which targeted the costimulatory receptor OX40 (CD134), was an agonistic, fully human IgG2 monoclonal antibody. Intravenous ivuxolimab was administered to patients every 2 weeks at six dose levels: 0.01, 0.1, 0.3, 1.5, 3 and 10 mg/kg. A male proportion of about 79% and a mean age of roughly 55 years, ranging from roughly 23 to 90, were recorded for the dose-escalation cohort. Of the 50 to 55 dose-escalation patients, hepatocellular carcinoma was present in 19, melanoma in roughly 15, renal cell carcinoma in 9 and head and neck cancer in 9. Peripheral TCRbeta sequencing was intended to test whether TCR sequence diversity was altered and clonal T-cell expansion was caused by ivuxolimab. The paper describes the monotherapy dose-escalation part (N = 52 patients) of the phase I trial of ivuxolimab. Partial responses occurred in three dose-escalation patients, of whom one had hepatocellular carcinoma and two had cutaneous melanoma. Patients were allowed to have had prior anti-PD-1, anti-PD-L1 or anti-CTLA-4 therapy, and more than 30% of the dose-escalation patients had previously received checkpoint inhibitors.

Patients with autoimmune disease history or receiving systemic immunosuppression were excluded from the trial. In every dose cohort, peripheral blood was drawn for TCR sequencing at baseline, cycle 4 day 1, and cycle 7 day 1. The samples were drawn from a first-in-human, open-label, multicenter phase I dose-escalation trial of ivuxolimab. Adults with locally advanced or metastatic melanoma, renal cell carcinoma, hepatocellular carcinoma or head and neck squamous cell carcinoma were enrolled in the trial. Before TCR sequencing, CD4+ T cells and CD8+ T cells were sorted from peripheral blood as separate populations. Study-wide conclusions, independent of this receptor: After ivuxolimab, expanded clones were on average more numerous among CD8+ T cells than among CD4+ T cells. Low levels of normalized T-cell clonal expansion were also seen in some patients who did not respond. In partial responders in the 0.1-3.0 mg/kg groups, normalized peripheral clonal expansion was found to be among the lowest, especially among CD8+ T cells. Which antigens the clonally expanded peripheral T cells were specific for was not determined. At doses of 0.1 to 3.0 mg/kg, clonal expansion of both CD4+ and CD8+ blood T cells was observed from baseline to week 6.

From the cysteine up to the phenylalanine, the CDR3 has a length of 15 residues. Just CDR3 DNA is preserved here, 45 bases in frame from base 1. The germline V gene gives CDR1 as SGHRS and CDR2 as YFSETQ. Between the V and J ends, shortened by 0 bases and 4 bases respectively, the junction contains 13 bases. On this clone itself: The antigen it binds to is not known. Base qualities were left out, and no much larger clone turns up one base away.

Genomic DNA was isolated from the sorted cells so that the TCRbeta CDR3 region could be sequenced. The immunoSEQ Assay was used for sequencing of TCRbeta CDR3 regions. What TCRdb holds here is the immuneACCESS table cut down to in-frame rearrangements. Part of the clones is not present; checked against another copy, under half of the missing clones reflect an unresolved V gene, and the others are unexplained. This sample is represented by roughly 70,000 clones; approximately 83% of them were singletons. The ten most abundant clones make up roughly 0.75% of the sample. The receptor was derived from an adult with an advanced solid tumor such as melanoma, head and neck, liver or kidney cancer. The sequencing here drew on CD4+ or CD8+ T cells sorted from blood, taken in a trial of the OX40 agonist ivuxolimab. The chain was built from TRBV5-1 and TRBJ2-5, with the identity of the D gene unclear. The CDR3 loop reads CASSLADRAGETQYF. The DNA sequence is TGCGCCAGCAGCTTGGCCGACCGAGCCGGAGAGACCCAGTACTTC.